This TCR beta chain was recovered during a study of cytomegalovirus exposure and HLA in healthy donors. Whole-study findings and limits: TRBV6-2, TRBV6-3 and other indistinguishable V segments were excluded.

Germline values: CDR1 SGHDT, CDR2 YYEEEE. Deletions cut 7 bases from V and 2 bases from J, with 16 bases between. The length of the CDR3 is 14 residues. The study ran its PCR with 60 Vbeta and 13 Jbeta primers. The data were produced by immunoSEQ multiplex PCR, yet TCRdb's version contains in-frame clones alone and is incomplete. This listing includes approximately 200,000 clones. To note about this clone: Its target is not known.

V and J are TRBV5-6 and TRBJ2-7; maybe TRBD1 (6 bases). The receptor was isolated from a boy between 5 and 17 years old in good health and CMV-seronegative. Sequencing was performed on PBMCs. Written as DNA, the CDR3 is TGTGCCAGCGGCCGCAGGGGTTCCCCCTACGAGCAGTACTTC. Protein: CASGRRGSPYEQYF.